The 11 T cell receptor beta chains given below trace back to one sample, sequenced in a study of blood T cell repertoires in COVID-19. The method was immunoSEQ multiplex PCR; TCRdb's version includes in-frame clones alone and lacks a portion of them. This table holds fewer than 400,000 clones, roughly 88% found once. The source material was PBMCs or T cells enriched from blood (not recorded which). These receptors were taken from a young man who had recovered from COVID-19.

The V gene is TRBV6-1, the J gene TRBJ1-6; 8 positions agree with TRBD1. The length of the CDR3 is 15 residues. Per the germline V gene, CDR1 is MNHNS and CDR2 is SASEGT. V shed 1 base and J 9 bases; nucleotides not matched to a gene: 5. The CDR3: CASSEVGTGGSPLHF. CDR3 nucleotide sequence: TGTGCCAGCAGTGAAGTTGGGACAGGCGGTTCACCCCTCCACTTT.

The genes are TRBV5-1 and TRBJ2-3, with a possible D match to TRBD2 (7 bases). Germline CDR1 and CDR2: SGHRS and YFSETQ. The CDR3 covers 14 residues. The V end lost 2 bases, the J end lost 2 bases, and 9 bases lay between the germline ends. The CDR3 sequence: CASSLGGATDTQYF. The CDR3, as DNA: TGCGCCAGCAGCTTAGGGGGGGCCACAGATACGCAGTATTTT.

The J gene is TRBJ1-6, the V gene TRBV27, with TRBD1 matching over 7 bases. The germline CDR1 and CDR2 sequences are MNHEY and SMNVEV (reference sequence). The ends lost 8 bases at V and 7 bases at J; junction bases unmatched: 8. CDR3 length: 14 amino acids. The CDR3 bases are TGTGCCAGCCGGTGGGACAGACGCAATTCACCCCTCCACTTT. This codes for CASRWDRRNSPLHF.

The chain employs TRBV18 and TRBJ2-7; possibly TRBD1 for D (6 bases). Germline loops: CDR1 KGHSH, CDR2 LQKENI. This CDR3 has 16 amino acids. Trimming left V 1 base short and J 2 bases short, with 15 bases between. CDR3 sequence reads: CASSPLTGTLAYEQYF. The DNA of the CDR3 is TGTGCCAGCTCACCACTGACCGGGACACTAGCCTACGAGCAGTACTTC.

The table lists this clone with a few counts. The chain has TRBV6-5 and TRBJ1-6; TRBD1 might be the D (6 bases). The germline V and J ends were trimmed by 7 bases and 4 bases, with 11 bases remaining between them. Per the germline V gene, CDR1 is MNHEY and CDR2 is SVGAGI. This CDR3 contains 14 residues. CDR3 sequence: CASTPGQYNSPLHF. CDR3 nucleotide sequence: TGTGCCAGCACCCCGGGACAATATAATTCACCCCTCCACTTT.

The chain has TRBV11-2 and TRBJ2-3; 9 nucleotides align to TRBD2. V was pared by 0 bases and J by 8 bases, with 18 bases of the junction left unmatched. Germline V gene sequence: CDR1 SGHAT, CDR2 FQNNGV. This CDR3 region has 19 residues. Here the CDR3 DNA reads TGTGCCAGCAGCTTAGATTGGGCGGGGGGGCCCACCGAGCGGGGTACGCAGTATTTT. Its protein is CASSLDWAGGPTERGTQYF. Using reference TRBV11-2 and TRBJ2-3 for the parts outside the CDR3, the full variable domain is EAGVAQSPRYKIIEKRQSVAFWCNPISGHATLYWYQQILGQGPKLLIQFQNNGVVDDSQLPKDRFSAERLKGVDSTLKIQPAKLEDSAVYLCASSLDWAGGPTERGTQYFGPGTRLTVL.

This chain links TRBV4-1 with TRBJ1-2; D gene unclear. The CDR3 spans 16 residues. The germline V and J ends were trimmed by 0 bases and 5 bases, with 16 bases remaining between them. CDR1 is MGHRA and CDR2 is YSYEKL in the germline V gene. CDR3 nucleotide sequence: TGCGCCAGCAGCCAAGACTCGACTACCGAGGTATATGGCTACACCTTC. Translated, it gives CASSQDSTTEVYGYTF.

CDR3 loop: CASSDNTGGGNSPLHF. The DNA for the CDR3 is TGTGCCAGCAGTGACAACACAGGGGGTGGGAATTCACCCCTCCACTTT. The gene calls are TRBV25-1 and TRBJ1-6, with 8 bases that match TRBD1. Germline V lookup: CDR1 MGHDK, CDR2 SYGVNS. Germline trimming cut 3 bases from V and 7 bases from J; bases unmatched to any gene: 8. The CDR3 has 16 amino acids.

The chain joins TRBV4-2 to TRBJ1-5; D is possibly TRBD1 (5 bases). V lost 0 bases and J 1 base, leaving 13 bases between the germline ends. Germline values: CDR1 LGHNA, CDR2 YNFKEQ. The CDR3 consists of 17 residues. The chain's CDR3 is CASSQDLGGKSNQPQHF. In DNA, the CDR3 is TGTGCCAGCAGCCAAGATCTCGGGGGGAAAAGCAATCAGCCCCAGCATTTT.

The chain recombines TRBV7-9 with TRBJ2-1; a weak D match, TRBD2 (6 bases). Trimming took off 6 bases at V and 7 bases at J, with 16 bases between the two ends. Germline CDR1 and CDR2: SEHNR and FQNEAQ (reference sequence). This CDR3 is built from 14 residues. CDR3 sequence reads: CASSFGEAGNEQFF. CDR3 bases: TGTGCCAGCAGTTTCGGGGAGGCCGGAAATGAGCAGTTCTTC.

In regard to this clone: Its ends do not fully match the called genes, so a read error is possible. The chain recombines TRBV7-9 with TRBJ2-3; TRBD1 matches 7 bases. Germline V CDR1 and CDR2: SEHNR, FQNEAQ (reference sequence). CDR3 length equals 12 residues. CDR3 in amino acids: CASSLFDRASSF. The CDR3 DNA sequence: TGTGCCAGCAGCTTATTTGACAGGGCCTCTTCGTTT.